Below, 21 T cell receptor beta chains from the same sample are listed, as sequenced in a study of T cell changes during pregnancy in multiple sclerosis. Profiling relied on immunoSEQ multiplex PCR, and the TCRdb table lists in-frame clones only, not all of them. There are more than 40,000 clones in the sample; about nine tenths occur only once, and more than 0.6% lies in the top ten. The material sequenced was CD4+ T cells from peripheral blood mononuclear cells, taken in the first trimester of pregnancy. These receptors all come from a female donor with multiple sclerosis, enrolled in a pregnancy study.

In this sample, this clone turned up once. This rearrangement joins TRBV7-9 to TRBJ1-3; possibly TRBD1 for D (6 bases). The V end was cut by 3 bases, the J end by 0 bases, with 12 bases between. Looked up from germline, CDR1 is SEHNR and CDR2 is FQNEAQ (reference sequence). The CDR3 loop spans 16 amino acids. This CDR3 reads CASSFTGQSSGNTIYF. CDR3 nucleotides: TGTGCCAGCAGCTTTACCGGACAGAGCTCTGGAAACACCATATATTTT.

The chain joins TRBV14 to TRBJ1-2; 8 bases map to TRBD1. Germline V gives CDR1 SGHDN, CDR2 FVKESK. J lost 7 bases, V lost 0 bases, and 16 bases had no gene match. CDR3 length: 18 amino acids. The CDR3 loop is CASSQEGFDRTGFSGYTF. The DNA for the CDR3 is TGTGCCAGCAGCCAAGAGGGATTCGATAGGACAGGGTTCTCTGGCTACACCTTC.

This chain links TRBV12-5 with TRBJ2-7; TRBD2 agrees at 7 bases. Germline CDR1 is LGHNT and CDR2 is FRNRAP. The CDR3 has 14 amino acids. V was clipped by 3 bases and J by 3 bases; unmatched bases: 5. The CDR3 reads CASGFGGGIYEQYF. The CDR3 region has the DNA TGTGCTAGTGGTTTTGGGGGGGGGATCTACGAGCAGTACTTC.

The CDR3 region is CASRPGGSPYNEQFF. The CDR3 bases are TGTGCCAGCAGACCAGGGGGCTCCCCCTACAATGAGCAGTTCTTC. J is TRBJ2-1 and V is TRBV7-2, with 8 bases that match TRBD1. J lost 2 bases, V lost 6 bases, and 6 bases had no gene match. Germline-derived CDR1 and CDR2 are SGHTA and FQGNSA. The CDR3 covers 15 residues.

This chain uses TRBV7-2 with TRBJ2-3; 7 bases align to TRBD2. Germline-derived CDR1 and CDR2 are SGHTA and FQGNSA. The CDR3 runs 16 residues. V was pared by 6 bases and J by 1 base, with 10 bases of the junction left unmatched. DNA of the CDR3: TGTGCCAGCAGGGTTACTAGCGAGGCGCGCACAGATACGCAGTATTTT. This gives the protein CASRVTSEARTDTQYF.

CDR3 nucleotides: TGTGCCAGTAGTAAAGGGGTAGCAACTAATGAAAAACTGTTTTTT. Amino acid sequence: CASSKGVATNEKLFF. The chain couples TRBV19 to TRBJ1-4; a weak D match, TRBD1 (5 bases). The length of the CDR3 is 15 residues. Germline V gives CDR1 LNHDA, CDR2 SQIVND (reference sequence). Trimming took off 4 bases at V and 0 bases at J, with 9 bases between the two ends.

This clone was recorded a few times. The chain employs TRBV7-3 and TRBJ2-3; 8 nucleotides line up with TRBD1. Losses at the gene ends were 5 bases for V and 7 bases for J; bases not matched to a gene: 14. CDR1 and CDR2 from the germline V gene are SGHTA and FQGTGA. The CDR3 is made up of 16 amino acids. The CDR3 nucleotides read TGTGCCAGCAGCCCGACCCCCAGGGGGCAGGGGAATACGCAGTATTTT. This encodes CASSPTPRGQGNTQYF. Full variable domain (outside the CDR3, taken from reference TRBV7-3 and TRBJ2-3): GAGVSQTPSNKVTEKGKYVELRCDPISGHTALYWYRQSLGQGPEFLIYFQGTGAADDSGLPNDRFFAVRPEGSVSTLKIQRTERGDSAVYLCASSPTPRGQGNTQYFGPGTRLTVL.

This chain connects TRBV25-1 to TRBJ2-5; 7 positions agree with TRBD2. This CDR3 has 14 residues. Trimming at V came to 3 bases and at J to 4 bases, leaving 5 bases not matched to a gene. CDR1 is MGHDK and CDR2 is SYGVNS in the germline V gene. CDR3: CASSEGGRGETQYF. The CDR3 DNA is TGTGCCAGCAGTGAGGGCGGGAGAGGAGAGACCCAGTACTTC.

The V call is TRBV30, the J call TRBJ1-2, with D possibly matching TRBD1 (5 bases). V lost 2 bases to trimming and J lost 2 bases, with 12 bases between them. Germline values: CDR1 GTSNPN, CDR2 SVGIG (reference sequence). The CDR3 is made up of 14 amino acids. This chain's CDR3 is CAWSRRTLNYGYTF. In DNA form, the CDR3 reads TGTGCCTGGAGTCGGCGGACACTAAACTATGGCTACACCTTC.

V and J are TRBV19 and TRBJ1-2; D unclear. Trimming left V 2 bases short and J 4 bases short, with 20 bases between. The CDR3 has 17 residues. Germline-derived CDR1 and CDR2 are LNHDA and SQIVND (reference sequence). CDR3 coding DNA: TGTGCCAGTAGTATAAGGAGGGTAGGGAGGGATACCTATGGCTACACCTTC. Amino acid sequence: CASSIRRVGRDTYGYTF.

The chain joins TRBV2 to TRBJ2-7, with 14 positions matching TRBD2. The CDR3 contains 16 residues. J lost 2 bases, V lost 4 bases, and 4 bases had no gene match. Germline V gene data show CDR1 as SNHLY and CDR2 as FYNNEI. The CDR3 coding sequence is TGTGCCAGCAGTGGAGGGACTAGCGGGGGAGCCTACGAGCAGTACTTC. This gives the protein CASSGGTSGGAYEQYF.

The chain combines TRBV19 with TRBJ1-5; D gene ambiguous. Deletions cut 5 bases from V and 7 bases from J, with 12 bases between. The CDR3 consists of 13 residues. CDR1 and CDR2 from the germline V gene are LNHDA and SQIVND (reference sequence). CDR3 residues: CASSVGRDQPQHF. The CDR3 nucleotides are TGTGCCAGTAGTGTAGGGAGAGACCAGCCCCAGCATTTT.

The rearrangement uses TRBV2 and TRBJ2-2; D not certain. Germline V lookup: CDR1 SNHLY, CDR2 FYNNEI. This CDR3 has 13 residues. The V and J ends lost 4 bases and 3 bases respectively, with 6 bases between them. Here the CDR3 DNA reads TGTGCCAGCAGTGTGGAGTACACCGGGGAGCTGTTTTTT. Its translation is CASSVEYTGELFF. Supplemented by reference TRBV2 and TRBJ2-2, the full variable domain reads EPEVTQTPSHQVTQMGQEVILRCVPISNHLYFYWYRQILGQKVEFLVSFYNNEISEKSEIFDDQFSVERPDGSNFTLKIRSTKLEDSAMYFCASSVEYTGELFFGEGSRLTVL.

This chain uses TRBV7-9 with TRBJ1-1; D not resolved. This CDR3 has 15 amino acids. The germline V gene encodes CDR1 SEHNR and CDR2 FQNEAQ (reference sequence). The ends were cut back, 2 bases at V and 2 bases at J, with 12 bases in the middle. CDR3 in amino acids: CASSLSVGYNTEAFF. In nucleotides, the CDR3 is TGTGCCAGCAGCTTAAGCGTCGGGTATAACACTGAAGCTTTCTTT.

The gene calls are TRBV19 and TRBJ2-3, with D unresolved. V was shortened by 5 bases and J by 2 bases, with 11 bases between the two germline ends. CDR3 length: 14 residues. The V gene's germline CDR1 is LNHDA and CDR2 SQIVND (reference sequence). The CDR3 sequence: CASSARQNTDTQYF. The CDR3 DNA sequence: TGTGCCAGTAGTGCCCGACAAAACACAGATACGCAGTATTTT.

The chain joins TRBV7-2 to TRBJ1-4, with TRBD1 matching 9 bases. There are 17 residues in the CDR3. The V gene end was trimmed by 0 bases and the J gene end by 7 bases; junction bases not matched to a gene: 9. Germline CDR1 is SGHTA and CDR2 is FQGNSA. The DNA of the CDR3 is TGTGCCAGCAGCTTAGCTTCTACAGGGGGCGAGGGTGAAAAACTGTTTTTT. Its protein product is CASSLASTGGEGEKLFF. The variable domain in full, with the rest retrieved from reference TRBV7-2 and TRBJ1-4, is GAGVSQSPSNKVTEKGKDVELRCDPISGHTALYWYRQSLGQGLEFLIYFQGNSAPDKSGLPSDRFSAERTGGSVSTLTIQRTQQEDSAVYLCASSLASTGGEGEKLFFGSGTQLSVL.

The rearrangement uses TRBV15 and TRBJ1-4; D is ambiguous. Trimming stripped 3 bases from V and 11 bases from J, with 10 bases between. The CDR3 covers 12 residues. Looked up from germline, CDR1 is LNHNV and CDR2 is YYDKDF (reference sequence). Here the CDR3 reads CATSRPLEKLFF. The CDR3 DNA is TGTGCCACCAGCAGGCCACTTGAGAAACTGTTTTTT.

The chain couples TRBV4-2 to TRBJ2-2; 11 bases match TRBD2. The CDR3 covers 17 residues. Germline lookup yields CDR1 LGHNA and CDR2 YNFKEQ. Trimming removed 3 bases from V and 2 bases from J; junction bases left unmatched: 5. The CDR3 is CASSHGTSGGNTGELFF. For the CDR3, the DNA is TGTGCCAGCAGCCATGGTACTAGCGGGGGAAACACCGGGGAGCTGTTTTTT.

The gene calls are TRBV27 and TRBJ1-2, with TRBD1 as a possible D gene (6 bases). This CDR3 is built from 13 residues. Germline loops: CDR1 MNHEY, CDR2 SMNVEV (reference sequence). Trimming shortened V by 3 bases and J by 5 bases, and 10 bases separated the two germline ends. The chain's CDR3 is CASSLDRLYGYTF. Written as DNA, the CDR3 is TGTGCCAGCAGTTTGGACAGATTATATGGCTACACCTTC.

This chain links TRBV6-5 with TRBJ1-5; D might be TRBD1 (5 bases). V shed 5 bases and J shed 15 bases, with 17 bases lying between them. Germline V gives CDR1 MNHEY, CDR2 SVGAGI. The CDR3 is made up of 12 amino acids. The CDR3 bases are TGTGCCAGCAGTGAAGCGTACGGGGGAAGGCATTTT. It encodes CASSEAYGGRHF.

This clone was counted a single time. The chain recombines TRBV15 with TRBJ2-1; perhaps TRBD1 as D (7 bases). The CDR3 consists of 15 residues. CDR1 and CDR2 (germline): LNHNV, YYDKDF (reference sequence). Trimming shortened V by 2 bases and J by 6 bases, and 14 bases separated the two germline ends. The CDR3 region has the DNA TGTGCCACCAGCAGATCCGGGACAGCGGGCAATGAGCAGTTCTTC. As protein: CATSRSGTAGNEQFF.